These 2 T cell receptor beta chains were sequenced from one sample in a study of tumor-infiltrating lymphocytes in localized non-small cell lung cancer. Generated by immunoSEQ multiplex PCR, the TCRdb table keeps only in-frame clones and is missing some. The repertoire has roughly 7,200 clones, about 74% of them found once; the top ten carry around 11%. Sequenced input: lung tumor tissue. These receptors originate from a human donor with non-small cell lung cancer.

The chain couples TRBV4-1 to TRBJ1-2; the match to TRBD1 covers 10 bases. J lost 7 bases, V lost 1 base, and 6 bases had no gene match. Germline-derived CDR1 and CDR2 are MGHRA and YSYEKL. The CDR3 runs 15 residues. CDR3 sequence: CASSQVTGGHIGYTF. The DNA for the CDR3 is TGCGCCAGCAGCCAAGTGACAGGGGGCCATATTGGCTACACCTTC.

This rearrangement joins TRBV10-1 to TRBJ2-5; D gene unclear. The CDR3 is 13 residues long. Germline values: CDR1 WNHNN, CDR2 SYGVQD (reference sequence). V gave up 3 bases and J gave up 4 bases, with 9 bases separating them. The CDR3 loop reads CASSDVFGETQYF. CDR3 in DNA: TGCGCCAGCAGTGATGTCTTCGGAGAGACCCAGTACTTC.